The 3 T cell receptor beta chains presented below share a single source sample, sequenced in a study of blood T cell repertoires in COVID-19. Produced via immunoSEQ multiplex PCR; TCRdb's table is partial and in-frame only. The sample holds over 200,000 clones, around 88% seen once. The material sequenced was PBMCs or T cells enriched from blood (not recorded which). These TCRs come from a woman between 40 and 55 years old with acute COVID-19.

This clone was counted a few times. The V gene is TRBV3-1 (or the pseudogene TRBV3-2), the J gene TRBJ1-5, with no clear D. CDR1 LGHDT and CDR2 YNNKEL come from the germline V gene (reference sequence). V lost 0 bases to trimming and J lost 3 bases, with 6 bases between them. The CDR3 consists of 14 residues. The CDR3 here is CASSQEALNQPQHF. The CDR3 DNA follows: TGTGCCAGCAGCCAAGAAGCCCTCAATCAGCCCCAGCATTTT.

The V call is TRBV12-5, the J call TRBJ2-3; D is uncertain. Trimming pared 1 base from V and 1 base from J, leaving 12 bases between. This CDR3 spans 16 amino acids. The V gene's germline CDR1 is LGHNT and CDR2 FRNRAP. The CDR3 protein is CASGLAIRGRTDTQYF. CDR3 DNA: TGTGCTAGTGGTTTGGCGATTCGAGGCCGCACAGATACGCAGTATTTT.

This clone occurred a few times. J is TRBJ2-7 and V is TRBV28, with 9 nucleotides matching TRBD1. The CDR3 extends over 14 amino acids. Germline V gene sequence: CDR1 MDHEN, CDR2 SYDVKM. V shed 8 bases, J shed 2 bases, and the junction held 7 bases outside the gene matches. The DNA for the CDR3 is TGTGCCAGCGGAGGGACAGGGACCGCCTACGAGCAGTACGTC. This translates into CASGGTGTAYEQYV.